Listed here are 30 T cell receptor beta chains from one sample, sequenced in a study of vaccination effects on CD4 cells after COVID-19 (dated by TCRdb to 2021 to 2024). What these receptors recognize is not known. Library generation was performed with the immunoSEQ multiplex PCR assay. TCRdb stores this immuneACCESS table with in-frame sequences only. Part of the clones is absent; in the studies checked, under half of the shortfall reflects unresolved V genes, and no reason is known for the rest. This sample is represented by about 73,000 clones; 60% to 85% of them were singletons. The ten largest clones add up to about 11% of the sample. In the ViraFEST assay, PBMC were stimulated with viral peptide pools, and antigen-specific CD4+ T cell clonotypes were then identified by expansion using TCR sequencing. After about 9 days of culture, CD4+ T cells were isolated with the EasySep CD4+ T cell isolation kit. None of the healthy vaccine recipients had a prior SARS-CoV-2 infection, which was confirmed by nucleocapsid antibody tests that came back negative both before and after vaccination.

The sample here was CD4+ T cells from PBMCs cultured with SARS-CoV-2 spike peptides, taken before COVID-19 vaccination. The cell subset or site label corresponds to: SARS-CoV-2 spike overlapping peptide pool stimulation. The receptors shown here come from a human donor who received a COVID-19 vaccine.

The CDR3: CASSPGTSGTREQFF. The CDR3 region has the DNA TGTGCCAGCAGCCCCGGGACTAGCGGGACTCGAGAGCAGTTCTTC. The chain uses TRBV7-7 and TRBJ2-1, with 13 bases lining up with TRBD2. CDR3 length equals 15 residues. V lost 5 bases and J lost 10; bases outside the gene matches: 8. Germline V gene sequence: CDR1 SSHAT, CDR2 FNYEAQ (reference sequence).

The chain recombines TRBV28 with TRBJ1-2, with a possible D match to TRBD1 (6 bases). This CDR3 has 16 residues. Germline lookup yields CDR1 MDHEN and CDR2 SYDVKM. Trimming left V 2 bases short and J 4 bases short, with 17 bases between. CDR3 sequence: CASSLGGPNEIYGYTF. The CDR3 coding sequence is TGTGCCAGCAGTTTAGGGGGGCCAAACGAGATCTATGGCTACACCTTC.

The chain carries TRBV19 and TRBJ2-1; 8 nucleotides align to TRBD2. Trimming removed 5 bases from V and 2 bases from J; junction bases left unmatched: 5. The germline CDR1 and CDR2 sequences are LNHDA and SQIVND (reference sequence). The CDR3 has 15 residues. The chain's CDR3 is CASSGTSGPYNEQFF. CDR3 coding DNA: TGTGCCAGTAGTGGGACTAGTGGTCCCTACAATGAGCAGTTCTTC. Filled out from reference TRBV19 and TRBJ2-1, the complete variable domain reads DGGITQSPKYLFRKEGQNVTLSCEQNLNHDAMYWYRQDPGQGLRLIYYSQIVNDFQKGDIAEGYSVSREKKESFPLTVTSAQKNPTAFYLCASSGTSGPYNEQFFGPGTRLTVL.

The chain carries TRBV6-4 and TRBJ2-3; D gene unclear. Germline CDR1 reads MRHNA; CDR2 reads SNTAGT. V was trimmed by 5 bases and J by 7 bases, leaving 10 bases between them. CDR3 size: 12 residues. This CDR3 is CASSPNGYTQYF. For the CDR3, the DNA is TGTGCCAGCAGTCCGAACGGATATACGCAGTATTTT.

The chain links TRBV24-1 to TRBJ2-1, with 9 nucleotides matching TRBD2. Germline CDR1 KGHDR, CDR2 SFDVKD. Germline trimming cut 2 bases from V and 6 bases from J; bases unmatched to any gene: 13. The CDR3 runs 18 residues. CDR3: CATSDWGLGRGGPNEQFF. The CDR3 DNA reads TGTGCCACCAGTGATTGGGGCCTGGGGCGGGGGGGGCCCAATGAGCAGTTCTTC.

The gene calls are TRBV18 and TRBJ1-2; D is perhaps TRBD1 (6 bases). Germline CDR1 and CDR2: KGHSH and LQKENI. V lost 3 bases to trimming and J lost 6 bases, with 11 bases between them. CDR3 length: 13 amino acids. Written as DNA, the CDR3 is TGTGCCAGCTCACCCCGGGACACCGATGGCTACACCTTC. Its translation is CASSPRDTDGYTF.

The J gene is TRBJ2-6, the V gene TRBV5-1; D possibly matches TRBD1 or TRBD2 (5 bases each). V was shortened by 4 bases and J by 4 bases, with 12 bases between the two germline ends. Germline V gene sequence: CDR1 SGHRS, CDR2 YFSETQ. The CDR3 runs 15 residues. The CDR3 is CASSQGPAGANVLTF. The CDR3 DNA is TGCGCCAGCAGCCAGGGACCGGCGGGGGCCAACGTCCTGACTTTC. The entire variable domain, with the rest obtained from reference TRBV5-1 and TRBJ2-6, is as follows: KAGVTQTPRYLIKTRGQQVTLSCSPISGHRSVSWYQQTPGQGLQFLFEYFSETQRNKGNFPGRFSGRQFSNSRSEMNVSTLELGDSALYLCASSQGPAGANVLTFGAGSRLTVL.

The CDR3 DNA reads TGCGCCAGCAGCCAAGTCTGGTCAGGGGGCGCGGATTTGGCTTTCTTT. The encoded protein is CASSQVWSGGADLAFF. The rearrangement joins TRBV4-1 to TRBJ1-1; TRBD1 matches 8 bases. V lost 1 base to trimming and J lost 11 bases; unmatched junction nucleotides: 15. The germline gives CDR1 MGHRA, CDR2 YSYEKL. This CDR3 is 16 amino acids long.

V and J are TRBV28 and TRBJ1-2, with TRBD1 matching over 10 bases. V lost 4 bases to trimming and J lost 7 bases; unmatched junction nucleotides: 12. The CDR3 is 16 residues long. CDR1 and CDR2 (germline): MDHEN, SYDVKM. This CDR3 reads CASSSAGTGVLGGYTF. CDR3 coding DNA: TGTGCCAGCAGTTCCGCCGGGACAGGGGTTTTGGGTGGCTACACCTTC.

V gene TRBV28 combines with J gene TRBJ2-7, with 10 bases fitting TRBD1. Germline CDR1 MDHEN, CDR2 SYDVKM. The CDR3 is 16 amino acids. CDR3 amino acids: CASSPTPGQGTYAQYV. CDR3 in DNA: TGTGCCAGCAGCCCCACTCCGGGACAGGGGACTTACGCGCAGTACGTC.

The DNA for the CDR3 is TGTGCCAGTAGTACCTTAACAGGGGGGATAGAAAAACTGTTTTTT. Protein sequence: CASSTLTGGIEKLFF. V gene TRBV19 combines with J gene TRBJ1-4, with 8 bases matching TRBD1. The ends lost 4 bases at V and 8 bases at J; junction bases unmatched: 9. This CDR3 contains 15 residues. Per germline, CDR1 LNHDA and CDR2 SQIVND (reference sequence).

V and J are TRBV28 and TRBJ1-4, with D unclear. The CDR3 runs to 14 residues. Germline loops: CDR1 MDHEN, CDR2 SYDVKM. Trimming shortened V by 5 bases and J by 4 bases, and 11 bases separated the two germline ends. The CDR3 sequence is CASSPLGFNEKLFF. CDR3 sequence (DNA): TGTGCCAGCAGTCCCCTAGGATTTAATGAAAAACTGTTTTTT.

This clone appeared a single time. The chain couples TRBV6-5 to TRBJ2-7; 8 nucleotides agree with TRBD1. The V segment lost 5 bases and the J segment 5 bases; nucleotides outside the gene matches: 11. The CDR3 is 15 amino acids. Germline V gene data show CDR1 as MNHEY and CDR2 as SVGAGI. CDR3 nucleotide sequence: TGTGCCAGCAGTCTCACCGGGACAGGAGAGGACGAGCAGTACGTC. Protein product: CASSLTGTGEDEQYV.

Details on this clone: Within the sample, other DNA sequences also encode this same CDR3. This rearrangement joins TRBV7-2 to TRBJ1-5, with D possibly being TRBD1 (5 bases). With 4 bases removed from V and 7 bases from J, the gap between germline ends came to 8 bases. The CDR3 sequence is 12 residues long. Germline V gives CDR1 SGHTA, CDR2 FQGNSA. CDR3 sequence (DNA): TGTGCCAGCAGCTGGGGCGGCCAGCCCCAGCATTTT. This codes for CASSWGGQPQHF.

This clone was picked up one time. This rearrangement joins TRBV7-2 to TRBJ1-3; D ambiguous. The CDR3 spans 15 residues. Germline values: CDR1 SGHTA, CDR2 FQGNSA. With 5 bases removed from V and 0 bases from J, the gap between germline ends came to 11 bases. The CDR3 sequence: CASSADGHSGNTIYF. CDR3 bases: TGTGCCAGCAGCGCAGACGGGCACTCTGGAAACACCATATATTTT.

The chain is built from TRBV5-1 and TRBJ1-1; maybe TRBD1 (5 bases). V was pared by 4 bases and J by 10 bases, with 23 bases between. Germline V gene lookup returns CDR1 SGHRS and CDR2 YFSETQ. The CDR3 consists of 15 residues. The CDR3 protein is CASSMEGQGDGGAFF. CDR3 sequence (DNA): TGCGCCAGCAGCATGGAGGGGCAGGGAGATGGCGGAGCTTTCTTT.

This chain's CDR3 is CASSPRGQEEGYTF. In DNA form, the CDR3 reads TGTGCCAGCAGCCCGCGGGGACAGGAGGAAGGCTACACCTTC. The genes are TRBV3-1 (or the pseudogene TRBV3-2) and TRBJ1-2; 8 bases are a match to TRBD1. CDR1 and CDR2 from the germline V gene are LGHDT and YNNKEL (reference sequence). The CDR3 has 14 amino acids. After removal of 4 bases from V and 8 bases from J, the junction contained 9 bases not matched to a gene.

J is TRBJ2-1 and V is TRBV5-4; tentatively, D is TRBD2 (7 bases). The germline CDR1 and CDR2 sequences are SGHNT and YYREEE (reference sequence). The CDR3 extends over 15 amino acids. The V end lost 1 base, the J end lost 5 bases, and 13 bases lay between the germline ends. The chain's CDR3 is CASSLIGGGDNEQFF. In nucleotides, the CDR3 is TGTGCCAGCAGCTTGATAGGAGGGGGGGACAATGAGCAGTTCTTC. The whole variable domain, remainder taken from reference TRBV5-4 and TRBJ2-1, is ETGVTQSPTHLIKTRGQQVTLRCSSQSGHNTVSWYQQALGQGPQFIFQYYREEENGRGNFPPRFSGLQFPNYSSELNVNALELDDSALYLCASSLIGGGDNEQFFGPGTRLTVL.

The chain has TRBV7-9 and TRBJ1-4, with D perhaps matching TRBD1 (5 bases). Germline V gene lookup returns CDR1 SEHNR and CDR2 FQNEAQ (reference sequence). The CDR3 extends over 13 amino acids. V lost 6 bases and J lost 5, with 10 bases in between. The CDR3 bases are TGTGCCAGCAGTGAGAGGGACAATGAAAAACTGTTTTTT. This translates into CASSERDNEKLFF. Together with reference TRBV7-9 and TRBJ1-4, the CDR3 gives the full variable domain: DTGVSQNPRHKITKRGQNVTFRCDPISEHNRLYWYRQTLGQGPEFLTYFQNEAQLEKSRLLSDRFSAERPKGSFSTLEIQRTEQGDSAMYLCASSERDNEKLFFGSGTQLSVL.

The genes are TRBV6-5 and TRBJ1-2; D may be TRBD1 (6 bases). CDR3 length equals 15 residues. Germline V gene lookup returns CDR1 MNHEY and CDR2 SVGAGI. Trimming stripped 1 base from V and 1 base from J, with 10 bases between. Written as DNA, the CDR3 is TGTGCCAGCAGTTACTTCGTGGACAGTAACTATGGCTACACCTTC. This encodes CASSYFVDSNYGYTF.

This clone was picked up a small number of times. J is TRBJ2-1 and V is TRBV7-2, with D maybe TRBD2 (5 bases). The germline V gene encodes CDR1 SGHTA and CDR2 FQGNSA. Deletions cut 5 bases from V and 9 bases from J, with 17 bases between. This CDR3 comprises 14 residues. The CDR3 DNA reads as TGTGCCAGCAGCCCCCTACGGAGCGGCATTGAGCAGTTCTTC. Translated: CASSPLRSGIEQFF. Full variable domain (missing parts from reference TRBV7-2 and TRBJ2-1): GAGVSQSPSNKVTEKGKDVELRCDPISGHTALYWYRQSLGQGLEFLIYFQGNSAPDKSGLPSDRFSAERTGGSVSTLTIQRTQQEDSAVYLCASSPLRSGIEQFFGPGTRLTVL.

This chain joins TRBV7-9 and TRBJ1-6, with D unclear. The CDR3 runs 14 residues. The V end lost 2 bases, the J end lost 16 bases, and 18 bases lay between the germline ends. CDR1 is SEHNR and CDR2 is FQNEAQ in the germline V gene (reference sequence). CDR3 sequence (DNA): TGTGCCAGCAGCTTAAGTGATGGTGGACCATCGCTCCACTTT. Translated, it gives CASSLSDGGPSLHF.

V gene TRBV9 combines with J gene TRBJ2-1, with 8 bases that match TRBD1. This CDR3 is built from 16 residues. Losses at the gene ends were 0 bases for V and 9 bases for J; bases not matched to a gene: 11. CDR1 and CDR2 from the germline V gene are SGDLS and YYNGEE. CDR3 protein: CASSVVPPGQGGEQFF. The CDR3 region has the DNA TGTGCCAGCAGCGTAGTCCCCCCCGGACAGGGCGGTGAGCAGTTCTTC.

J is TRBJ2-5 and V is TRBV3-1 (or the pseudogene TRBV3-2); tentative D call: TRBD2 (6 bases). The germline V gene has CDR1 LGHDT and CDR2 YNNKEL (reference sequence). The V gene lost 6 bases and the J gene lost 5 bases, with 19 bases spanning the gap. The CDR3 runs 15 residues. CDR3 coding DNA: TGTGCCAGCAGACCTGCACCAGGTCGGGAGGAGACCCAGTACTTC. Its translation is CASRPAPGREETQYF.

This clone has just one count. The chain uses TRBV5-1 and TRBJ1-3; 7 bases map to TRBD1. J was trimmed by 4 bases and V by 1 base; bases with no gene match: 5. CDR1 and CDR2 (germline): SGHRS, YFSETQ. This CDR3 region has 15 residues. Written as DNA, the CDR3 is TGCGCCAGCAGCTTGATTCCGGGACAGGGAAACACCATATATTTT. Protein: CASSLIPGQGNTIYF.

This clone was seen only once. The V call is TRBV7-3, the J call TRBJ2-6, with no clear D. Germline CDR1 and CDR2: SGHTA and FQGTGA. The CDR3 loop spans 16 amino acids. V lost 3 bases and J lost 0, with 9 bases in between. This chain's CDR3 is CASSLASSSGANVLTF. CDR3 DNA sequence: TGTGCCAGCAGCTTGGCCAGTTCCTCTGGGGCCAACGTCCTGACTTTC.

This chain connects TRBV9 to TRBJ1-1; no clear D. This CDR3 is 13 amino acids long. In germline, CDR1 is SGDLS, CDR2 YYNGEE. V lost 0 bases and J 3 bases, leaving 6 bases between the germline ends. This chain's CDR3 is CASSVALDTEAFF. CDR3 DNA sequence: TGTGCCAGCAGCGTAGCCCTGGACACTGAAGCTTTCTTT. Full variable domain (missing parts from reference TRBV9 and TRBJ1-1): DSGVTQTPKHLITATGQRVTLRCSPRSGDLSVYWYQQSLDQGLQFLIQYYNGEERAKGNILERFSAQQFPDLHSELNLSSLELGDSALYFCASSVALDTEAFFGQGTRLTVV.

The chain links TRBV18 to TRBJ1-2; the match to TRBD1 covers 8 bases. CDR1 KGHSH and CDR2 LQKENI come from the germline V gene. V lost 0 bases, J lost 5 bases, and 5 bases stayed unmatched. This CDR3 has 15 amino acids. The CDR3 is CASSPPGQVYYGYTF. CDR3 DNA: TGTGCCAGCTCACCACCGGGACAGGTCTATTATGGCTACACCTTC.

The rearrangement joins TRBV24-1 to TRBJ2-3; TRBD1 matches 7 bases. The CDR3 spans 15 residues. With V trimmed by 10 bases and J by 2 bases, 11 bases remained unmatched. CDR1 and CDR2 from the germline V gene are KGHDR and SFDVKD. Here the CDR3 DNA reads TGTGCCACGAACGACAGGGACAGTACCACAGATACGCAGTATTTT. This sequence encodes CATNDRDSTTDTQYF.

The genes are TRBV7-2 and TRBJ2-6, with D uncertain. The ends were cut back, 2 bases at V and 7 bases at J, with 3 bases in the middle. CDR1 is SGHTA, CDR2 FQGNSA, per germline. The CDR3 extends over 12 amino acids. CDR3 DNA: TGTGCCAGCAGCTTAAGTGCCAACGTCCTGACTTTC. Translated, it gives CASSLSANVLTF. The full variable domain, its missing parts supplied by reference TRBV7-2 and TRBJ2-6, is GAGVSQSPSNKVTEKGKDVELRCDPISGHTALYWYRQSLGQGLEFLIYFQGNSAPDKSGLPSDRFSAERTGGSVSTLTIQRTQQEDSAVYLCASSLSANVLTFGAGSRLTVL.